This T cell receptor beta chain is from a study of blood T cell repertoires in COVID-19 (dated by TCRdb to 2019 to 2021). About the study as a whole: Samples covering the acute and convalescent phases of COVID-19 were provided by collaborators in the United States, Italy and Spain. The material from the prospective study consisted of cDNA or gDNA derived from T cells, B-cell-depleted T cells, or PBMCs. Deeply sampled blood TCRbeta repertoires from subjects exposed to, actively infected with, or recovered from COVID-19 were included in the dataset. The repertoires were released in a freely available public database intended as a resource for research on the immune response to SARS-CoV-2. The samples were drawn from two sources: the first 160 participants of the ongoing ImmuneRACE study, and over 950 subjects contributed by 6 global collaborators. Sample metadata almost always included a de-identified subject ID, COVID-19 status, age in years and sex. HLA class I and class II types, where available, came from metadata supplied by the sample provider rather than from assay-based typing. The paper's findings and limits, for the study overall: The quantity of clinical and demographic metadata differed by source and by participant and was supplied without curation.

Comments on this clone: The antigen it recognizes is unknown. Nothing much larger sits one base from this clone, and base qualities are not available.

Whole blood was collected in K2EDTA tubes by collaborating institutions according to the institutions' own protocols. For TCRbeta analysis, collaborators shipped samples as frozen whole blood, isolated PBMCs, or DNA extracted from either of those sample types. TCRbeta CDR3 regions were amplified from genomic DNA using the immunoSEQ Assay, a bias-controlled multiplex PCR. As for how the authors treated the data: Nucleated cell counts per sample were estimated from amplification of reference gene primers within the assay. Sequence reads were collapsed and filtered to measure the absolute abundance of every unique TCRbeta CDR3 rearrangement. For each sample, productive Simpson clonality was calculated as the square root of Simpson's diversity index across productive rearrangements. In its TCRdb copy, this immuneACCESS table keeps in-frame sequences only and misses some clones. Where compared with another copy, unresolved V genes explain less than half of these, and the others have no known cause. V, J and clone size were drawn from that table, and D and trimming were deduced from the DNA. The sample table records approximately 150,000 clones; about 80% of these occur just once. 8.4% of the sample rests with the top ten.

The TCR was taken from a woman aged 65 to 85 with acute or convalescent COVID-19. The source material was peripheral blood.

The DNA sequence is as follows: TGTGCCAGCAGTCCACTGGGGCCTGGGGCCAACGTCCTGACTTTC. It translates as CASSPLGPGANVLTF. This sequence uses TRBV28 and TRBJ2-6, with TRBD1 as a weak D call on 5 bases. From a lookup of the germline V gene, CDR1 and CDR2 are MDHEN and SYDVKM. V is pared back by 5 bases and J by 2 bases, with 10 bases lying between the germline termini. The CDR3 holds 15 amino acids from the cysteine to the phenylalanine. The kept DNA is CDR3 alone, 45 bases in frame from the first base.